Presented here are 11 T cell receptor beta chains from one specimen sequenced in a study of T cell repertoires in aging, cancer and after chemotherapy. Amplification of TCR beta used genomic DNA extracted from peripheral blood. Rearranged V-D-J TRB sequences were amplified with a mixed TRB-A/B primer pool. One entry per CDR3 protein results from TCRdb running MiXCR on the multiplex PCR reads. The sample includes fewer than 2,500 distinct CDR3 sequences, around 20% seen only once; the top ten take 23%. The sequenced sample consisted of blood. The receptors derive from a human donor with a solid tumor.

This chain connects TRBV6-5 to TRBJ2-7; the match to TRBD2 covers 10 bases. The DNA end is a closer match to TRBJ2-5, so the J assignment may be wrong. Germline loops: CDR1 MNHEY, CDR2 SVGAGI. This CDR3 has 17 amino acids. The chain's CDR3 is CASSYGQREGIKETQYF. The CDR3 coding sequence is TGTGCCAGCAGTTACGGCCAGCGGGAGGGAATTAAAGAGACCCAGTACTTC.

This clonotype was detected only a few times. This chain joins TRBV28 and TRBJ2-2; TRBD2 might be the D (6 bases). The V and J ends lost 5 bases and 7 bases respectively, with 20 bases between them. This CDR3 has 16 amino acids. The germline gives CDR1 MDHEN, CDR2 SYDVKM. CDR3 sequence (DNA): TGTGCCAGCAGTCGTCGGGACTTAGCTCTTCTCGGGGAGCTGTTTTTT. Encoded protein: CASSRRDLALLGELFF.

A word on this clonotype: A read error may be the cause here, since a much bigger clone is one base away. V gene TRBV30 combines with J gene TRBJ1-5; D remains unclear. This CDR3 has 13 amino acids. CDR1 is GTSNPN and CDR2 is SVGIG in the germline V gene (reference sequence). Deletions cut 6 bases from V and 2 bases from J, with 11 bases between. Here the CDR3 reads CACTIDGNQPQHF. CDR3 nucleotides: TGTGCCTGTACCATAGACGGCAATCAGCCCCAGCATTTT.

This clonotype came up a few times. The V gene is TRBV28, the J gene TRBJ1-5; the D gene is possibly TRBD1 (5 bases). The length of the CDR3 is 14 residues. Germline lookup yields CDR1 MDHEN and CDR2 SYDVKM. The germline V and J ends were trimmed by 3 bases and 7 bases, with 13 bases remaining between them. CDR3 DNA: TGTGCCAGCAGTTTGTCAGGGAAGTCCCAGCCCCAGCATTTT. This sequence encodes CASSLSGKSQPQHF.

This clonotype was counted only a few times. The chain joins TRBV11-3 to TRBJ1-4; perhaps TRBD1 as D (5 bases). Germline CDR1 SGHNT, CDR2 YENEEA. The germline V and J ends were trimmed by 4 bases and 7 bases, with 7 bases remaining between them. This CDR3 region has 12 residues. CDR3 coding DNA: TGTGCCAGCAGCTACGGGGGTGAAAAACTGTTTTTT. Translated, it gives CASSYGGEKLFF.

As regards this clonotype: Compared with germline, one end of the junction differs, possibly owing to a read error. The genes are TRBV6-4 and TRBJ2-3; D is unclear. This CDR3 is built from 15 residues. Looked up from germline, CDR1 is MRHNA and CDR2 is SNTAGT. Written as DNA, the CDR3 is TGTGCCAGCAGTCAAGGGCAGACAAGCAGAGATACGCAGTATTTT. Amino acid sequence: CASSQGQTSRDTQYF.

V is TRBV20-1 and J is TRBJ1-1; D might be TRBD1 (5 bases). CDR1 DFQATT and CDR2 SNEGSKA come from the germline V gene (reference sequence). The CDR3 is made up of 13 amino acids. The CDR3 loop reads CSPGRTMNTEAFF. The CDR3 nucleotides read TGCAGCCCGGGACGGACCATGAACACTGAAGCTTTCTTT.

By sample share, this clonotype is medium-sized. This chain uses TRBV27 with TRBJ1-6; D is uncertain. CDR1 and CDR2 from the germline V gene are MNHEY and SMNVEV (reference sequence). The V end lost 2 bases, the J end lost 8 bases, and 7 bases lay between the germline ends. CDR3 length: 13 amino acids. CDR3 residues: CASSLDLHSPLHF. The DNA of the CDR3 is TGTGCCAGCAGTTTAGACCTCCATTCACCCCTCCACTTT.

The V call is TRBV30, the J call TRBJ2-7, with D unclear. The CDR3 is 12 residues long. In germline, CDR1 is GTSNPN, CDR2 SVGIG (reference sequence). V was shortened by 1 base and J by 2 bases, with 6 bases between the two germline ends. This CDR3 reads CAWSGTTYEQYF. The CDR3 DNA is TGTGCCTGGAGTGGGACCACCTACGAGCAGTACTTC.

This clonotype is medium-sized. V usage is TRBV20-1 and J usage is TRBJ1-1; D is possibly TRBD1 (5 bases). The CDR3 extends over 14 amino acids. The germline V gene encodes CDR1 DFQATT and CDR2 SNEGSKA (reference sequence). V was clipped by 0 bases and J by 5 bases, with 13 bases between them. CDR3 nucleotides: TGCAGTGCTAGAGATCCGATAAGGGGAACTGAAGCTTTCTTT. It is translated as CSARDPIRGTEAFF.

This clonotype showed up just a few times. The chain carries TRBV12-3 or TRBV12-4 and TRBJ2-7; TRBD2 aligns across 13 bases. CDR3 length: 17 amino acids. V lost 5 bases and J lost 4; bases outside the gene matches: 11. The CDR3 region has the DNA TGTGCCAGCAGTCCACCACTAGCGGGAGGGCCCCTTTACGAGCAGTACTTC. Protein sequence: CASSPPLAGGPLYEQYF.